This is a list of T cell receptor beta chains from one sample in a study of T-cell reconstitution after alpha-beta-depleted transplantation in children. TCRdb reanalysed the PCR reads using MiXCR and keeps one entry per CDR3 protein. The sample includes approximately 220,000 distinct CDR3 sequences, around a sixth of them seen just once. The source material was PBMCs, mostly from graft donor cells, sampled 360 days after TCRalphabeta/CD19-depleted stem cell transplant. The receptors shown here come from a male patient between 2 and 10 years old who had a stem cell transplant for acute lymphoblastic leukemia, so the T cells may come from the graft donor. Both conserved end residues are part of each CDR3. Rows give clone size only sometimes, using once, few, many, or a class for an expanded clone.

j_gene: TRBJ2-1; abundance: NA; v_gene: TRBV4-2; CDR3aa: CASSRYSDRVTAGEQFF
j_gene: TRBJ2-7; abundance: many; v_gene: TRBV10-1; CDR3aa: CASSESRAYEQYF
j_gene: TRBJ1-5; abundance: NA; v_gene: TRBV3-1; CDR3aa: CASSPTGTGAGERHF
j_gene: TRBJ2-3; abundance: NA; v_gene: TRBV10-3; CDR3aa: CAISSAGTGIGEGTDTQYF
j_gene: TRBJ2-7; abundance: few; v_gene: TRBV2; CDR3aa: CASTRGDGRSYEQYF
j_gene: TRBJ2-7; abundance: many; v_gene: TRBV28; CDR3aa: CASSPPQPYEQYF
j_gene: TRBJ1-2; abundance: many; v_gene: TRBV12-3/TRBV12-4; CDR3aa: CASSSRWTGYGYTF
j_gene: TRBJ2-1; abundance: few; v_gene: TRBV11-2; CDR3aa: CASSNPGQKYNEQFF
j_gene: TRBJ2-3; abundance: many; v_gene: TRBV29-1; CDR3aa: CSVDFAAGDTQYF
j_gene: TRBJ1-1; abundance: NA; v_gene: TRBV5-1; CDR3aa: CASSFLGTEAFF
j_gene: TRBJ2-7; abundance: many; v_gene: TRBV15; CDR3aa: CATSRDHRTIGGHEQYF
j_gene: TRBJ2-3; abundance: NA; v_gene: TRBV10-2; CDR3aa: CASYPEGELTDTQYF
j_gene: TRBJ2-6; abundance: many; v_gene: TRBV20-1; CDR3aa: CSASPGRSYSGANVLTF
j_gene: TRBJ1-5; abundance: NA; v_gene: TRBV7-8; CDR3aa: CASSSIGQGANNQPQHF
j_gene: TRBJ1-3; abundance: few; v_gene: TRBV7-2; CDR3aa: CASSLRPGTVSSGNTIYF
j_gene: TRBJ2-5; abundance: NA; v_gene: TRBV5-5; CDR3aa: CASSPWDSYQETQYF
j_gene: TRBJ2-3; abundance: NA; v_gene: TRBV20-1; CDR3aa: CSARDWGVGADTQYF
j_gene: TRBJ2-3; abundance: NA; v_gene: TRBV7-9; CDR3aa: CASSLDSAGGTDTQYF
j_gene: TRBJ2-3; abundance: NA; v_gene: TRBV28; CDR3aa: CASTGGLAGGRTDTQYF
j_gene: TRBJ2-1; abundance: NA; v_gene: TRBV20-1; CDR3aa: CSARDLDYLSSYNEQFF